The 24 T cell receptor beta chains presented below share a single source sample, sequenced in a study of blood T cells in healthy people across ages. A sample-barcoded 5' primer and a J-beta primer mix were used in a second PCR of roughly 6 to 12 cycles. TCRdb fed the 5' RACE reads into MiXCR, producing one record per CDR3 protein. The table shows more than 800,000 distinct CDR3 sequences, with less than 50% occurring only once. The specimen was blood. The source of these receptors is a woman aged 60-70 years in good health.

V gene TRBV20-1 combines with J gene TRBJ2-1; 7 nucleotides line up with TRBD2. With V trimmed by 1 base and J by 1 base, 4 bases remained unmatched. CDR1 is DFQATT, CDR2 SNEGSKA, per germline (reference sequence). This CDR3 is built from 15 residues. Here the CDR3 reads CSARVASGSYNEQFF. CDR3 nucleotides: TGCAGTGCTAGAGTCGCTAGCGGTTCCTACAATGAGCAGTTCTTC.

J is TRBJ2-5 and V is TRBV15, with D unclear. Germline CDR1 reads LNHNV; CDR2 reads YYDKDF (reference sequence). The V end was cut by 8 bases, the J end by 4 bases, with 11 bases between. The CDR3 sequence is 12 residues long. CDR3 DNA: TGTGCCACCGCTCCGGGCCCAGAGACCCAGTACTTC. Translated: CATAPGPETQYF.

This clonotype was counted between two and nine times. The chain employs TRBV12-3 or TRBV12-4 and TRBJ2-5; the D is unclear. The CDR3 contains 18 residues. V was trimmed by 2 bases and J by 2 bases, leaving 21 bases between them. CDR3 sequence: CASSLSGRSLIQQETQYF. The CDR3 DNA reads as TGTGCCAGCAGTTTATCCGGACGGTCCCTAATCCAGCAAGAGACCCAGTACTTC.

This clonotype was found a few times. The J gene is TRBJ2-2, the V gene TRBV27; D is perhaps TRBD1 (5 bases). This CDR3 comprises 15 residues. The V end was cut by 3 bases, the J end by 1 base, with 9 bases between. Per the germline V gene, CDR1 is MNHEY and CDR2 is SMNVEV (reference sequence). The DNA for the CDR3 is TGTGCCAGCAGTTTGCGGCAGGGGAACACCGGGGAGCTGTTTTTT. It is translated as CASSLRQGNTGELFF.

This sequence joins TRBV6-5 and TRBJ2-1, with 8 positions matching TRBD1. The germline V gene encodes CDR1 MNHEY and CDR2 SVGAGI. The CDR3 extends over 13 amino acids. Trimming took 7 bases from V and 6 from J; bases not matched to a gene: 5. The CDR3 nucleotides are TGTGCCAGCAACCACAGGGGGTTCAATGAGCAGTTCTTC. As protein: CASNHRGFNEQFF.

The rearrangement uses TRBV29-1 and TRBJ2-1, with TRBD2 identical over 9 bases. The CDR3 length is 14 residues. Germline V lookup: CDR1 SQVTM, CDR2 ANQGSEA. The junction had 6 bases not matched to a gene; V was cut back by 6 bases and J by 3 bases. The CDR3 region is CSVETSGGYNEQFF. The CDR3 DNA sequence: TGCAGCGTGGAGACTAGCGGAGGCTACAATGAGCAGTTCTTC.

In the case of this clonotype: An end of the junction does not agree with germline; a read error may underlie this. V gene TRBV9 combines with J gene TRBJ2-1; TRBD2 matches 13 bases. The CDR3 covers 18 residues. Germline CDR1 and CDR2: SGDLS and YYNGEE. The CDR3: CANSVTPLLAGGSGEQFF. For the CDR3, the DNA is TGTGCCAACAGCGTAACTCCTCTACTAGCGGGAGGGAGTGGTGAGCAGTTCTTC. The full variable domain, completed using reference TRBV9 and TRBJ2-1, is DSGVTQTPKHLITATGQRVTLRCSPRSGDLSVYWYQQSLDQGLQFLIQYYNGEERAKGNILERFSAQQFPDLHSELNLSSLELGDSALYFCANSVTPLLAGGSGEQFFGPGTRLTVL.

This chain connects TRBV4-1 to TRBJ2-4; 7 bases align to TRBD1. This CDR3 comprises 16 residues. Germline assignment: CDR1 MGHRA and CDR2 YSYEKL. V lost 4 bases, J lost 4 bases, and 10 bases stayed unmatched. The DNA of the CDR3 is TGCGCCAGCAGCCCGCCTGGGGCACAGGGGAAAAACATTCAGTACTTC. It specifies CASSPPGAQGKNIQYF.

This clonotype was found a few times. This sequence joins TRBV5-1 and TRBJ2-7; maybe TRBD2 (5 bases). The CDR3 spans 14 residues. Germline V lookup: CDR1 SGHRS, CDR2 YFSETQ. V was trimmed by 4 bases and J by 2 bases, leaving 13 bases between them. CDR3 in DNA: TGCGCCAGCAGCATAAACCGGGGTCCCTACGAGCAGTACTTC. Residues: CASSINRGPYEQYF.

This chain connects TRBV9 to TRBJ1-2, with unresolved D. The length of the CDR3 is 10 residues. V gave up 5 bases and J gave up 7 bases, with 6 bases separating them. The V gene's germline CDR1 is SGDLS and CDR2 YYNGEE. The CDR3 is CASRNGGYTF. DNA of the CDR3: TGTGCCAGCAGAAACGGTGGCTACACCTTC.

DNA of the CDR3: TGTGCCAGCAGCTCTCCCCTAGCGGACCAAGAGACCCAGTACTTC. It translates to CASSSPLADQETQYF. The rearrangement joins TRBV13 to TRBJ2-5; 7 nucleotides align to TRBD2. The CDR3 is 15 residues long. With 4 bases clipped from V and 0 bases from J, the junction kept 5 bases outside the gene matches. In germline, CDR1 is PRHDT, CDR2 FYEKMQ (reference sequence).

This clonotype was picked up a small number of times. The chain uses TRBV20-1 and TRBJ2-5, with 7 bases lining up with TRBD2. The CDR3 spans 14 residues. Per the germline V gene, CDR1 is DFQATT and CDR2 is SNEGSKA (reference sequence). The V segment lost 0 bases and the J segment 6 bases; nucleotides outside the gene matches: 7. The DNA of the CDR3 is TGCAGTGCTAGAGATGTTGGGGGGGTAAAGACCCAGTACTTC. Its translation: CSARDVGGVKTQYF.

The chain is built from TRBV5-1 and TRBJ2-6; 7 positions match TRBD2. With 3 bases clipped from V and 1 base from J, the junction kept 13 bases outside the gene matches. This CDR3 is 19 amino acids long. Germline loops: CDR1 SGHRS, CDR2 YFSETQ. The CDR3 bases are TGCGCCAGCAGCTGGGGGATCCGGGGAGGGCAATCTGGGGCCAACGTCCTGACTTTC. This gives the protein CASSWGIRGGQSGANVLTF.

The chain has TRBV14 and TRBJ2-1; no clear D gene. The germline V and J ends were trimmed by 0 bases and 3 bases, with 3 bases remaining between them. The germline CDR1 and CDR2 sequences are SGHDN and FVKESK. The CDR3 extends over 13 amino acids. CDR3 bases: TGTGCCAGCAGCCAAGAGTACTACAATGAGCAGTTCTTC. Translation: CASSQEYYNEQFF.

This clonotype was observed a few times. The chain recombines TRBV2 with TRBJ2-7, with D maybe TRBD1 (6 bases). Germline assignment: CDR1 SNHLY and CDR2 FYNNEI. Trimming left V 7 bases short and J 2 bases short, with 15 bases between. The CDR3 spans 14 residues. CDR3 region: CASTSDRRAYEQYF. The CDR3, as DNA: TGTGCCAGCACCTCCGACAGGCGGGCCTACGAGCAGTACTTC.

This clonotype occurred many times. The DNA of the CDR3 is TGTGCCATCAGTGAGTCTGCGGGGACAGGGGACACAGATACGCAGTATTTT. Translated: CAISESAGTGDTDTQYF. This sequence joins TRBV10-3 and TRBJ2-3; TRBD1 aligns across 10 bases. Germline assignment: CDR1 ENHRY and CDR2 SYGVKD. With 0 bases clipped from V and 2 bases from J, the junction kept 5 bases outside the gene matches. The CDR3 runs to 17 residues.

In this sample, this clonotype turned up a few times. V usage is TRBV12-3 or TRBV12-4 and J usage is TRBJ2-1; 9 bases fit TRBD1. V shed 7 bases and J 3 bases; nucleotides not matched to a gene: 13. This CDR3 comprises 17 residues. This CDR3 is CASTQSIPGQGYNEQFF. The CDR3 coding sequence is TGTGCCAGCACCCAATCAATACCGGGACAGGGCTACAATGAGCAGTTCTTC.

The J gene is TRBJ2-7, the V gene TRBV6-6; D may be TRBD1 (6 bases). The CDR3 covers 15 residues. Trimming stripped 7 bases from V and 3 bases from J, with 19 bases between. Germline CDR1 is MNHNY and CDR2 is SVGAGI (reference sequence). Written as DNA, the CDR3 is TGTGCCAGCACTGACCTCAGGGGTGAGGTCTACGAGCAGTACTTC. Encoded protein: CASTDLRGEVYEQYF.

The CDR3 reads CASSHGPVSEQYF. In DNA, the CDR3 is TGCGCCAGCAGCCACGGACCAGTCTCCGAGCAGTACTTC. V gene TRBV4-1 combines with J gene TRBJ2-4; D is unclear. The J call is doubtful: the DNA matches TRBJ2-7 better. Germline V lookup: CDR1 MGHRA, CDR2 YSYEKL. This CDR3 has 13 residues.

The rearrangement joins TRBV3-1 to TRBJ2-5; TRBD1 matches at 9 bases. The V gene's germline CDR1 is LGHDT and CDR2 YNNKEL (reference sequence). The J segment lost 11 bases and the V segment lost 3 bases, leaving 13 bases of the junction unmatched. This CDR3 is built from 15 residues. CDR3 protein: CASSQRRTGDSEQYF. DNA for the CDR3: TGTGCCAGCAGCCAGCGCCGGACAGGGGATAGTGAGCAGTACTTC.

V usage is TRBV29-1 and J usage is TRBJ1-1, with a possible D match to TRBD1 (6 bases). This CDR3 has 15 residues. The V end was cut by 2 bases, the J end by 7 bases, with 20 bases between. Germline loops: CDR1 SQVTM, CDR2 ANQGSEA. The CDR3 coding sequence is TGCAGCGTTGAACTGGGGTTTATAGGCAGGGGTGAAGCTTTCTTT. It yields the protein CSVELGFIGRGEAFF. Supplemented by reference TRBV29-1 and TRBJ1-1, the full variable domain reads SAVISQKPSRDICQRGTSLTIQCQVDSQVTMMFWYRQQPGQSLTLIATANQGSEATYESGFVIDKFPISRPNLTFSTLTVSNMSPEDSSIYLCSVELGFIGRGEAFFGQGTRLTVV.

The chain links TRBV5-1 to TRBJ2-2; the D gene is possibly TRBD1 (6 bases). In germline, CDR1 is SGHRS, CDR2 YFSETQ. V lost 7 bases, J lost 5 bases, and 12 bases lay in between. The CDR3 sequence is 13 residues long. CDR3 sequence reads: CASAGRGTGELFF. The DNA for the CDR3 is TGCGCCAGCGCGGGCAGGGGTACCGGGGAGCTGTTTTTT.

This clonotype came up a few times. The chain employs TRBV5-1 and TRBJ2-4, with D possibly called TRBD1 or TRBD2 (5 bases each). The J call may be incorrect, as the DNA end agrees better with TRBJ2-7. Germline V gene data show CDR1 as SGHRS and CDR2 as YFSETQ. The CDR3 is 15 amino acids. The DNA of the CDR3 is TGCGCCAGCAGCTTGAATGGGGCAGGGACCCACGAGCAGTACTTC. Translating it yields CASSLNGAGTHEQYF.

The chain links TRBV13 to TRBJ2-3, with D possibly TRBD2 on 6 matching bases. Germline lookup yields CDR1 PRHDT and CDR2 FYEKMQ (reference sequence). The CDR3 loop spans 12 amino acids. V was shortened by 5 bases and J by 7 bases, with 10 bases between the two germline ends. CDR3 protein: CASSPRGNTQYF. The CDR3 DNA reads TGTGCCAGCAGCCCTCGCGGGAATACGCAGTATTTT.